The sequence of this TCR beta chain was determined in a study of HIV-infected children after antiretroviral therapy interruption. Study as a whole: Four children interrupted treatment; four stayed on continuous treatment. EBV and CMV exposure was recorded in most children. Interruption-arm sampling covered weeks 0, 12, interruption end (24 or 48), and about 3 years post-study. Broader study findings: Naive CD4+ Gini coefficient rose by interruption end, suggesting clonal expansion.

A 3' RACE protocol on RNA, with unique molecular identifiers, produced the TCR library. TCRdb passed the 3' RACE reads through MiXCR, listing each CDR3 protein once. The table lists approximately 89,000 distinct CDR3 sequences, 5.5% to 8.5% of them singletons. This clonotype was seen repeatedly, ten times or more. What it recognizes is unknown. Treatment noted: PENTA 11 planned treatment interruption arm or continuous ART arm. There are 17 residues in the CDR3. The receptor comes from a pool of human donors with HIV. The chain couples TRBV21-1 to TRBJ1-5; TRBD1, as called in the table, went unchecked against the DNA. TRBV21-1 is noted as a pseudogene. Sample: CD45RA+ CD4+ T cells from PBMCs, pooled from several time points, taken from a donor given antiretroviral therapy, either interrupted or continuous. Stated subset: naive CD4+ CD45RA+ CD45RO- T cells. The DNA of the CDR3 is TGTGCCAGCAGCAACGGGCATTACAGGGTTAGCAATCAGCCCCAGCATTTT. Translation: CASSNGHYRVSNQPQHF.